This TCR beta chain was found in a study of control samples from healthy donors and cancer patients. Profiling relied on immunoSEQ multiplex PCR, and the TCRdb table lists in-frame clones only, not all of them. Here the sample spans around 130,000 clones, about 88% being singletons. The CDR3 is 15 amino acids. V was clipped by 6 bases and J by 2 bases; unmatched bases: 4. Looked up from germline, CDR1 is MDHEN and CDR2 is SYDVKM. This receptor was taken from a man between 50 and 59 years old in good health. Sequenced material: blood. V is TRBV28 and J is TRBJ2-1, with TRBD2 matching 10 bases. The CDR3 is CASRRSGGAYNEQFF. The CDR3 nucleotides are TGTGCCAGCAGGAGGAGCGGGGGGGCCTACAATGAGCAGTTCTTC.